This passage covers 14 T cell receptor beta chains from one sample sequenced in a study of T cell responses to AZD1222 COVID-19 vaccine. The repertoire was sequenced with immunoSEQ multiplex PCR; TCRdb's copy has only in-frame clones and lacks some. The sample lists 45,000 to 55,000 clones; under 85% were seen once. Sample: peripheral blood, taken on day 0 of MenACWY control vaccination. Every receptor here comes from an adult in good health.

The rearrangement links TRBV5-1 to TRBJ1-1; tentative D call: TRBD1 (6 bases). Germline V lookup: CDR1 SGHRS, CDR2 YFSETQ. With 1 base removed from V and 4 bases from J, the gap between germline ends came to 14 bases. This CDR3 is built from 15 residues. CDR3: CASSLRLWGLTEAFF. The CDR3, as DNA: TGCGCCAGCAGCTTGAGGTTGTGGGGGCTCACTGAAGCTTTCTTT.

The rearrangement joins TRBV29-1 to TRBJ2-1, with 8 bases identical to TRBD2. Germline V gives CDR1 SQVTM, CDR2 ANQGSEA. Germline trimming cut 4 bases from V and 4 bases from J; bases unmatched to any gene: 15. CDR3 length: 17 residues. CDR3 nucleotide sequence: TGCAGCGTTGGCAGGGTAGAAGCGGGGGCCCTTTACAATGAGCAGTTCTTC. Translating it yields CSVGRVEAGALYNEQFF.

This rearrangement joins TRBV30 to TRBJ2-3; no definite D call. Germline assignment: CDR1 GTSNPN and CDR2 SVGIG (reference sequence). The CDR3 contains 15 residues. V lost 2 bases and J lost 4, with 16 bases in between. CDR3 nucleotide sequence: TGTGCCTGGAGTAATGGGAAACCACGGCCAGATACGCAGTATTTT. Translation gives CAWSNGKPRPDTQYF.

This clone was counted once. This chain links TRBV7-6 with TRBJ1-2; D call uncertain. Trimming stripped 5 bases from V and 4 bases from J, with 20 bases between. The CDR3 spans 16 residues. CDR1 and CDR2 (germline): SGHVS, FNYEAQ. CDR3 region: CASSPEYSGFVYGYTF. In DNA form, the CDR3 reads TGTGCCAGCAGCCCAGAATATAGTGGGTTCGTCTATGGCTACACCTTC.

The chain has TRBV5-3 and TRBJ1-3; 8 nucleotides match TRBD1. TRBV5-3 falls under the ORF class, with uncertain function. V lost 10 bases and J lost 7; bases outside the gene matches: 13. This CDR3 spans 14 amino acids. The DNA for the CDR3 is TGTGCCCACGGCAGAGAACAGGGGGTGAACACCATATATTTT. Amino acid sequence: CAHGREQGVNTIYF.

The V and J genes are TRBV6-5 and TRBJ2-3; D may be TRBD1 (5 bases). Germline lookup yields CDR1 MNHEY and CDR2 SVGAGI. V lost 6 bases, J lost 5 bases, and 6 bases lay in between. CDR3 length: 11 residues. CDR3 sequence (DNA): TGTGCCAGCAGCAGGGAAGATACGCAGTATTTT. As protein: CASSREDTQYF.

V and J are TRBV20-1 and TRBJ2-7, with 7 bases fitting TRBD2. Germline values: CDR1 DFQATT, CDR2 SNEGSKA (reference sequence). The CDR3 runs 16 residues. The J segment lost 0 bases and the V segment lost 3 bases, leaving 11 bases of the junction unmatched. The CDR3 DNA follows: TGCAGTGCTAGTGGGACTAAACAAGCCTTCTCCTACGAGCAGTACTTC. Translated: CSASGTKQAFSYEQYF.

Worth noting for this clone: A much larger clone lies a single base off, so this may be a read error. The CDR3 bases are TGTGCCCCCAGCTCCCGGGCGGGGGCGGGCGGGGAGCTGTTTTTT. Amino acids: CAPSSRAGAGGELFF. The chain joins TRBV3-1 (or the pseudogene TRBV3-2) to TRBJ2-2; D possibly corresponds to TRBD2 (7 bases). The ends were cut back, 11 bases at V and 7 bases at J, with 23 bases in the middle. The CDR3 extends over 15 amino acids. Germline CDR1 is LGHDT and CDR2 is YNNKEL (reference sequence).

The genes are TRBV11-3 and TRBJ1-1, with D possibly matching TRBD1 (5 bases). CDR3 size: 18 residues. Trimming took 0 bases from V and 1 from J, leaving 18 bases between them. The germline V gene has CDR1 SGHNT and CDR2 YENEEA. CDR3 in amino acids: CASSLESDRGPGNTEAFF. The CDR3 region has the DNA TGTGCCAGCAGCTTAGAGTCCGACCGGGGACCCGGGAACACTGAAGCTTTCTTT.

The V and J genes are TRBV24-1 and TRBJ1-2, with D unresolved. The CDR3 spans 12 residues. Per germline, CDR1 KGHDR and CDR2 SFDVKD. Trimming removed 3 bases from V and 4 bases from J, with 5 bases in between. The CDR3 DNA sequence: TGTGCCACCAGTGATAAGGGCTATGGCTACACCTTC. Its protein product is CATSDKGYGYTF.

The genes are TRBV27 and TRBJ1-2; D is unclear. The CDR3 totals 15 residues. With 4 bases removed from V and 1 base from J, the gap between germline ends came to 13 bases. CDR1 MNHEY and CDR2 SMNVEV come from the germline V gene (reference sequence). The CDR3 DNA sequence: TGTGCCAGCAGTTCTAAGGGAGTGGGTAACTATGGCTACACCTTC. It is translated as CASSSKGVGNYGYTF.

This clone occurred a few times. The chain uses TRBV4-2 and TRBJ2-7; 7 positions agree with TRBD2. The CDR3 has 14 residues. CDR1 LGHNA and CDR2 YNFKEQ come from the germline V gene. With 0 bases clipped from V and 7 bases from J, the junction kept 6 bases outside the gene matches. DNA of the CDR3: TGTGCCAGCAGCCAAGATTTTGCTAGCGGAGAGCAGTACTTC. Encoded protein: CASSQDFASGEQYF.

This clone was observed a few times. The V call is TRBV6-1, the J call TRBJ1-5, with D possibly being TRBD1 (6 bases). This CDR3 has 17 residues. Deletions cut 0 bases from V and 4 bases from J, with 16 bases between. Germline CDR1 is MNHNS and CDR2 is SASEGT. As DNA, the CDR3 is TGTGCCAGCAGTGAAGCGTGGAGGGGGGGGAAAAATCAGCCCCAGCATTTT. Protein product: CASSEAWRGGKNQPQHF.

The chain joins TRBV9 to TRBJ2-5; TRBD2 might be the D (5 bases). CDR3 size: 16 residues. Trimming took off 0 bases at V and 4 bases at J, with 16 bases between the two ends. CDR1 SGDLS and CDR2 YYNGEE come from the germline V gene. The CDR3: CASSVGPPGSGETQYF. The CDR3 DNA reads as TGTGCCAGCAGCGTAGGGCCCCCGGGGAGCGGAGAGACCCAGTACTTC.